This T cell receptor (beta chain) originates from a study of blood T cell repertoires in COVID-19. The assay was immunoSEQ multiplex PCR, and TCRdb's table has in-frame clones only and misses some. The top ten hold under 3% of the sample, which has 120,000 or so clones, 60% to 85% seen once. Looked up from germline, CDR1 is SGHNT and CDR2 is YENEEA. The length of the CDR3 is 15 residues. V trimming: 8 bases; J trimming: 3 bases; junction bases outside the gene matches: 11. The sequence was obtained from a man aged 70-80 years with acute or convalescent COVID-19. The specimen was peripheral blood. V usage is TRBV11-3 and J usage is TRBJ2-3; TRBD2 agrees at 7 bases. The CDR3 sequence: CASQNRLASTDTQYF. CDR3 bases: TGTGCCAGCCAGAATAGACTAGCATCAACAGATACGCAGTATTTT.